This T cell receptor (beta chain) stems from a study of CD8+ T cells in alopecia areata. The sequencing template was cDNA reverse transcribed from extracted RNA. The method was immunoSEQ multiplex PCR; TCRdb's version includes in-frame clones alone and lacks a portion of them. The sample holds about 260,000 clones, about three fifths seen once. This CDR3 region has 14 residues. V trimming: 4 bases; J trimming: 0 bases; junction bases outside the gene matches: 3. Germline V gene sequence: CDR1 SGHRS, CDR2 YFSETQ. The treatment was: oral pan-JAK inhibitor, 5-10 mg twice daily. V and J are TRBV5-1 and TRBJ1-2; 7 positions agree with TRBD1. The TCR sequence derives from a human donor with alopecia areata. The input for sequencing was CD4+ T cells sorted from blood, taken around week 53, from a patient treated with tofacitinib. The CDR3 DNA reads as TGCGCCAGCAGCCCCGGGACAGCTAACTATGGCTACACCTTC. Its protein is CASSPGTANYGYTF. Full variable domain (remainder filled in from reference TRBV5-1 and TRBJ1-2): KAGVTQTPRYLIKTRGQQVTLSCSPISGHRSVSWYQQTPGQGLQFLFEYFSETQRNKGNFPGRFSGRQFSNSRSEMNVSTLELGDSALYLCASSPGTANYGYTFGSGTRLTVV.